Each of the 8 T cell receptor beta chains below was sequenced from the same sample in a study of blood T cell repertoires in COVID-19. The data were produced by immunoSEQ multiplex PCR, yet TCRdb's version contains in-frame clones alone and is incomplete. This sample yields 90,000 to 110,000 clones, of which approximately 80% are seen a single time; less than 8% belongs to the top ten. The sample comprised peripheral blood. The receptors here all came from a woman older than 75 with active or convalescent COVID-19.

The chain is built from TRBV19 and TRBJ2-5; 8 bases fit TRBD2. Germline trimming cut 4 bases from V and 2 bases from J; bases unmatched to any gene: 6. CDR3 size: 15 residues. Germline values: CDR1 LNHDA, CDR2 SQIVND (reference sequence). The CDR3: CASSTTSVTQETQYF. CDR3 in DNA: TGTGCCAGTAGTACGACTAGCGTAACACAAGAGACCCAGTACTTC.

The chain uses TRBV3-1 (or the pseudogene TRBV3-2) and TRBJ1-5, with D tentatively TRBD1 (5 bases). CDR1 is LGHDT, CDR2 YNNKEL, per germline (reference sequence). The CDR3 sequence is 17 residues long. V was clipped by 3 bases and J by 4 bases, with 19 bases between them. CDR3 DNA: TGTGCCAGCAGCCACGGAGGGACGAGGATTCGGAATCAGCCCCAGCATTTT. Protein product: CASSHGGTRIRNQPQHF.

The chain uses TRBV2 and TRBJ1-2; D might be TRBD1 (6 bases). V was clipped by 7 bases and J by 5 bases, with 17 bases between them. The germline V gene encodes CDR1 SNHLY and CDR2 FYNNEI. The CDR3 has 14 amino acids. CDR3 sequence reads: CASTDLRTAYGYTF. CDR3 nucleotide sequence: TGTGCCAGCACCGACTTAAGGACAGCTTATGGCTACACCTTC. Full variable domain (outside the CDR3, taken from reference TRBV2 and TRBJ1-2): EPEVTQTPSHQVTQMGQEVILRCVPISNHLYFYWYRQILGQKVEFLVSFYNNEISEKSEIFDDQFSVERPDGSNFTLKIRSTKLEDSAMYFCASTDLRTAYGYTFGSGTRLTVV.

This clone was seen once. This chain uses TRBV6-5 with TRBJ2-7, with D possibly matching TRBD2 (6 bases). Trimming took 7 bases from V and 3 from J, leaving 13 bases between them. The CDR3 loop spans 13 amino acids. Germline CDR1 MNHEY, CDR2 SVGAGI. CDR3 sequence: CASNPGGSYEQYF. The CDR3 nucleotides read TGTGCCAGCAACCCCGGAGGGAGCTACGAGCAGTACTTC.

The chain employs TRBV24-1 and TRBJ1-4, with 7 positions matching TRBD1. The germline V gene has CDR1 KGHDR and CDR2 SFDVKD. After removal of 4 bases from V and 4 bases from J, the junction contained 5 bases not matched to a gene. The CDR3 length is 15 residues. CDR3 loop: CATSETGAGNEKLFF. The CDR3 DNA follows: TGTGCCACCAGTGAAACAGGGGCTGGTAATGAAAAACTGTTTTTT.

DNA for the CDR3: TGTGCCAGCATTAAGCGGGAGGGCGCGGGCACCGGGGAGCTGTTTTTT. Amino acids: CASIKREGAGTGELFF. The V gene is TRBV5-6, the J gene TRBJ2-2; 10 bases line up with TRBD2. The CDR3 totals 16 residues. After removal of 6 bases from V and 4 bases from J, the junction contained 9 bases not matched to a gene. Germline V lookup: CDR1 SGHDT, CDR2 YYEEEE.

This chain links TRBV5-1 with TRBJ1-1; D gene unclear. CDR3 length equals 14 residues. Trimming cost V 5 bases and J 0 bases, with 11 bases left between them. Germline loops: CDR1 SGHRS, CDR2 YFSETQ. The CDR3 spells CASRTSQLNTEAFF. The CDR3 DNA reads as TGCGCCAGCAGAACATCACAGTTGAACACTGAAGCTTTCTTT.

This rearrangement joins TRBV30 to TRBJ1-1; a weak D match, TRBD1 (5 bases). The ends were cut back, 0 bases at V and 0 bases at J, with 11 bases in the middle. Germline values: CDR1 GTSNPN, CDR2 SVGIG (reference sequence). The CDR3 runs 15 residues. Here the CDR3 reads CAWSVPGLMNTEAFF. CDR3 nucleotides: TGTGCCTGGAGTGTACCGGGACTCATGAACACTGAAGCTTTCTTT.